This TCR beta chain originates from a study of CD4 T cells in relation to SARS-CoV-2 and coronaviruses. Germline CDR1 and CDR2: SGHNT and YENEEA. The CDR3 covers 13 residues. Trimming shortened V by 5 bases and J by 4 bases, and 10 bases separated the two germline ends. The data were produced by immunoSEQ multiplex PCR, yet TCRdb's version contains in-frame clones alone and is incomplete. The table lists 27,000 or so clones, about 76% of them singletons. Concerning this clone: Its specificity is unknown.

Before the COVID-19 pandemic, during about 2011-2019, CD4+ T cells were taken from unexposed donors. The cells were cultured for about ten days before CD4+ T cells were isolated. The TCR sequence derives from a human donor in good health. The chain combines TRBV11-3 with TRBJ2-3; D unclear. Sample: CD4+ T cells from PBMCs, cultured in vitro. This CDR3 is CASSRVAPDTQYF. The CDR3 DNA is TGTGCCAGCAGCCGCGTCGCCCCAGATACGCAGTATTTT.